The 20 T cell receptor beta chains below come from one sample, sequenced in a study of tissue T cells after allogeneic stem cell transplantation. Data came from immunoSEQ multiplex PCR; TCRdb stores just in-frame clones and leaves some out. The data show about 6,300 clones, just under 70% seen once. Sequencing was performed on tissue from the rectum, taken at autopsy. The receptor source for this set is a woman between 18 and 49 years old with breast cancer.

With regard to this clone: The germline gene is not matched at one end of the junction; a read error may be the cause. This chain links TRBV20-1 with TRBJ1-6, with TRBD1 identical over 7 bases. CDR1 and CDR2 from the germline V gene are DFQATT and SNEGSKA (reference sequence). CDR3 length: 18 residues. The CDR3 sequence: CSASGTVDAASYNSPLHF. CDR3 DNA: TGCAGCGCTAGTGGGACAGTCGACGCCGCCTCCTATAATTCACCCCTCCACTTT.

The chain has TRBV4-3 and TRBJ1-4; maybe TRBD1 (5 bases). The germline gives CDR1 LGHNA, CDR2 YSLEER. This CDR3 region has 14 residues. V was clipped by 1 base and J by 7 bases, with 10 bases between them. This chain's CDR3 is CASSQGQGGEKLFF. The CDR3 DNA follows: TGCGCCAGCAGCCAAGGTCAGGGAGGTGAAAAACTGTTTTTT.

V usage is TRBV18 and J usage is TRBJ1-3; D unresolved. The CDR3 covers 13 residues. Per germline, CDR1 KGHSH and CDR2 LQKENI. Trimming pared 2 bases from V and 2 bases from J, leaving 4 bases between. The CDR3 sequence: CASSPGAGNTIYF. CDR3 sequence (DNA): TGTGCCAGCTCACCAGGGGCTGGAAACACCATATATTTT.

This chain links TRBV5-8 with TRBJ2-3; 7 nucleotides match TRBD2. Unmatched junction bases numbered 0, after V lost 3 bases and J lost 8 bases. The CDR3 has 11 residues. The germline V gene has CDR1 SGHTS and CDR2 YDEGEE. As DNA, the CDR3 is TGTGCCAGCAGCTGGGGGGGTACGCAGTATTTT. Translating gives CASSWGGTQYF.

This chain uses TRBV2 with TRBJ1-1; TRBD1 might be the D (6 bases). The CDR3 length is 12 residues. Germline assignment: CDR1 SNHLY and CDR2 FYNNEI. Trimming removed 2 bases from V and 8 bases from J, with 9 bases in between. This CDR3 reads CASSENGQEAFF. The DNA for the CDR3 is TGTGCCAGCAGTGAAAACGGACAGGAAGCTTTCTTT.

CDR3 loop: CASRASGLTGELFF. The CDR3 DNA reads TGTGCCAGCAGGGCTAGCGGGCTGACCGGGGAGCTGTTTTTT. The gene calls are TRBV28 and TRBJ2-2; 8 bases are a match to TRBD2. V was clipped by 6 bases and J by 5 bases; unmatched bases: 5. Looked up from germline, CDR1 is MDHEN and CDR2 is SYDVKM. The length of the CDR3 is 14 residues.

V is TRBV19 and J is TRBJ1-1; 9 nucleotides match TRBD1. Trimming took 5 bases from V and 1 from J; bases not matched to a gene: 5. The CDR3 has 15 residues. CDR1 and CDR2 (germline): LNHDA, SQIVND (reference sequence). This CDR3 is CASSHPGQGNTEAFF. DNA for the CDR3: TGTGCCAGTAGTCATCCGGGACAGGGGAACACTGAAGCTTTCTTT.

A remark on this clone: Other DNA sequences of this sample code for an identical CDR3. The chain links TRBV18 to TRBJ2-7; weak D call: TRBD2 (7 bases). Trimming shortened V by 3 bases and J by 2 bases, and 11 bases separated the two germline ends. This CDR3 spans 14 amino acids. The V gene's germline CDR1 is KGHSH and CDR2 LQKENI. CDR3 amino acids: CASSPTGGPYEQYF. The CDR3 region has the DNA TGTGCCAGCTCACCGACCGGGGGGCCCTACGAGCAGTACTTC.

The chain is built from TRBV21-1 and TRBJ1-2. TRBV21-1 is assigned pseudogene status. This CDR3 is built from 17 residues. The CDR3 protein is CASSKEGTATADYGYTF. DNA of the CDR3: TGTGCCAGCAGCAAAGAAGGTACGGCAACCGCGGACTATGGCTACACCTTC.

This clone was observed once. The rearrangement joins TRBV18 to TRBJ1-4; D possibly corresponds to TRBD1 (5 bases). The CDR3 is 16 amino acids. The V gene's germline CDR1 is KGHSH and CDR2 LQKENI. V dropped 5 bases and J dropped 8 bases, with 21 bases sitting between them. CDR3 sequence reads: CASSANVQAPMEKLFF. CDR3 DNA: TGTGCCAGCTCAGCAAACGTACAGGCTCCCATGGAAAAACTGTTTTTT.

This chain links TRBV5-4 with TRBJ2-5; D could derive from TRBD1 or TRBD2 (5 bases each). V was cut by 4 bases and J by 9 bases, with 19 bases left in between. CDR1 and CDR2 from the germline V gene are SGHNT and YYREEE (reference sequence). This CDR3 spans 14 amino acids. The CDR3 sequence is CASSMETGGRAQYF. The CDR3 DNA is TGTGCCAGCAGCATGGAGACTGGGGGAAGGGCCCAGTACTTC. Together with reference TRBV5-4 and TRBJ2-5, the CDR3 gives the full variable domain: ETGVTQSPTHLIKTRGQQVTLRCSSQSGHNTVSWYQQALGQGPQFIFQYYREEENGRGNFPPRFSGLQFPNYSSELNVNALELDDSALYLCASSMETGGRAQYFGPGTRLLVL.

The chain couples TRBV3-1 (or the pseudogene TRBV3-2) to TRBJ2-7; D may match TRBD1 or TRBD2 (5 bases each). This CDR3 region has 15 residues. Germline assignment: CDR1 LGHDT and CDR2 YNNKEL (reference sequence). Trimming left V 3 bases short and J 3 bases short, with 15 bases between. CDR3 bases: TGTGCCAGCAGCCAGGCCTTGGGGGATATCTACGAGCAGTACTTC. Protein product: CASSQALGDIYEQYF.

V and J are TRBV4-2 and TRBJ2-5, with 9 bases fitting TRBD2. This CDR3 comprises 17 residues. CDR1 LGHNA and CDR2 YNFKEQ come from the germline V gene. Germline trimming cut 2 bases from V and 4 bases from J; bases unmatched to any gene: 11. CDR3 sequence: CASSQWSSGDSGETQYF. DNA for the CDR3: TGTGCCAGCAGCCAATGGTCTAGCGGGGACTCAGGAGAGACCCAGTACTTC.

This clone has a single count. The rearrangement links TRBV27 to TRBJ2-5, with 9 bases fitting TRBD1. This CDR3 spans 15 amino acids. Germline values: CDR1 MNHEY, CDR2 SMNVEV (reference sequence). Trimming removed 7 bases from V and 5 bases from J; junction bases left unmatched: 11. The CDR3 reads CASTHKGTGWETQYF. CDR3 nucleotide sequence: TGTGCCAGCACTCACAAGGGGACAGGGTGGGAGACCCAGTACTTC.

The table lists this clone with a few counts. DNA of the CDR3: TGTGCCACGAGAGGGAGAGAGACTCAGCCCCAGCATTTT. Translating it yields CATRGRETQPQHF. The J gene is TRBJ1-5, the V gene TRBV10-3; D ambiguous. Germline CDR1 is ENHRY and CDR2 is SYGVKD. The CDR3 length is 13 residues. V lost 10 bases and J 6 bases, leaving 16 bases between the germline ends.

The V and J genes are TRBV4-3 and TRBJ2-5; D is unclear. V dropped 5 bases and J dropped 1 base, with 8 bases sitting between them. The CDR3 totals 13 residues. Germline CDR1 LGHNA, CDR2 YSLEER. CDR3 sequence (DNA): TGCGCCAGCAGCGGGCTTAGCCAAGAGACCCAGTACTTC. As protein: CASSGLSQETQYF.

The rearrangement joins TRBV2 to TRBJ2-1; 11 nucleotides agree with TRBD2. V shed 5 bases and J 4 bases; nucleotides not matched to a gene: 4. Germline values: CDR1 SNHLY, CDR2 FYNNEI. The CDR3 sequence is 15 residues long. The chain's CDR3 is CASSTGTSGYNEQFF. CDR3 nucleotides: TGTGCCAGCAGTACCGGGACTAGCGGTTACAATGAGCAGTTCTTC.

J is TRBJ2-5 and V is TRBV5-4, with D perhaps TRBD1 (6 bases). The CDR3 runs to 14 residues. Germline V gene data show CDR1 as SGHNT and CDR2 as YYREEE (reference sequence). The V and J ends lost 3 bases and 5 bases respectively, with 14 bases between them. Here the CDR3 reads CASSSQGRQETQYF. Here the CDR3 DNA reads TGTGCCAGCAGCTCACAGGGTCGTCAGGAGACCCAGTACTTC. Full variable domain (remainder filled in from reference TRBV5-4 and TRBJ2-5): ETGVTQSPTHLIKTRGQQVTLRCSSQSGHNTVSWYQQALGQGPQFIFQYYREEENGRGNFPPRFSGLQFPNYSSELNVNALELDDSALYLCASSSQGRQETQYFGPGTRLLVL.

CDR3 protein: CASSLDGTDGYEQYF. CDR3 coding DNA: TGTGCCAGCAGCTTGGACGGGACTGATGGATACGAGCAGTACTTC. V and J are TRBV5-4 and TRBJ2-7, with D possibly TRBD2 on 6 matching bases. CDR1 is SGHNT and CDR2 is YYREEE in the germline V gene (reference sequence). Trimming took 0 bases from V and 4 from J, leaving 14 bases between them. The CDR3 length is 15 residues.

This chain connects TRBV2 to TRBJ2-1, with D perhaps given as TRBD1 or TRBD2 (5 bases each). Trimming cost V 9 bases and J 6 bases, with 15 bases left between them. Looked up from germline, CDR1 is SNHLY and CDR2 is FYNNEI. This CDR3 is built from 13 residues. The CDR3 coding sequence is TGTGCCAGTAAGCCGGGACCGACCAATGAGCAGTTCTTC. Encoded protein: CASKPGPTNEQFF.